The entry that follows covers one T cell receptor (beta chain) sequence. Its antigen is unidentified. The library tagged each cDNA molecule with unique molecular identifiers. One entry per CDR3 protein, called by TCRdb with MiXCR from the RACE reads. The sample holds 240,000 or so distinct CDR3 sequences, 7.5% to 9% seen once. The data are from a study of human T cells and chemical hapten exposure. Time point denoted: pre-sensitization, week 0. Sample treatment: therapeutic diphenylcyclopropenone sensitization with weekly scalp DPC. Study-level results: Controls formed significantly fewer large CDR3 similarity clusters than expanded TCRs did.

Trimming cost V 3 bases and J 4 bases, with 19 bases left between them. Germline V gene sequence: CDR1 LNHNV, CDR2 YYDKDF (reference sequence). The CDR3 is 17 amino acids. This sequence joins TRBV15 and TRBJ2-1; the D call may be TRBD1 or TRBD2 (6 bases each). The specimen comprised whole blood, sampled in connection with sensitization to the hapten diphenylcyclopropenone (DPC). The sequence came from a woman in her thirties or forties with alopecia areata. Some clones in this sample may be carry-over from other donors' samples. DNA of the CDR3: TGTGCCACCAGCAGCCGTCTCCCCCGGGGGACATACAATGAGCAGTTCTTC. Translation gives CATSSRLPRGTYNEQFF.